This T cell receptor beta chain derives from a study of blood T cell repertoires in COVID-19 (dated by TCRdb to the early 2020s). Regarding the study in general: Samples covering the acute and convalescent phases of COVID-19 were provided by collaborators in the United States, Italy and Spain. Samples came from the ongoing ImmuneRACE study (first 160 participants) plus 1,254 subjects from 6 global collaborators. The repertoires were released in a freely available public database intended as a resource for research on the immune response to SARS-CoV-2. A de-identified subject ID, COVID-19 status, age in years and sex were almost always included in the sample metadata. HLA class I and class II types, where available, came from metadata supplied by the sample provider rather than from assay-based typing. Subjects who had been exposed to COVID-19, were actively infected with it, or had recovered from it provided the deeply sampled blood TCRbeta repertoires that made up the dataset. The material from the prospective study consisted of cDNA or gDNA derived from T cells, B-cell-depleted T cells, or PBMCs. Beyond this particular receptor, the publication reports: Clinical and demographic metadata were provided uncurated, with the amount varying by source and participant.

Collaborating institutions collected whole blood in K2EDTA tubes following their own protocols. For TCRbeta analysis, collaborators shipped samples in one of three forms: frozen whole blood, isolated PBMCs, or DNA extracted from either of those sample types. In regard to this clone: Its antigen is not yet known. It has no much larger one-base neighbor in the sample; base qualities were not kept.

The immunoSEQ Assay, a bias-controlled multiplex PCR, was used to amplify TCRbeta CDR3 regions from genomic DNA. The paper's data handling went like this. Within the assay, amplification of reference gene primers was used to estimate how many nucleated cells each sample contained. To quantify the absolute abundance of each unique TCRbeta CDR3 rearrangement, sequence reads were collapsed and filtered. For each sample, productive Simpson clonality was calculated as the square root of Simpson's diversity index over productive rearrangements. TCRdb obtained this table from immuneACCESS and retained in-frame rearrangements with V and J assigned. These tables miss some clones; where compared with another copy, unresolved V genes account for less than half of the shortfall, and the remainder is unexplained. The V and J calls and clone size were taken over from that table, and D and trimming were inferred from the DNA. Counted in this sample were 65,000 to 80,000 clones; roughly 90% of them appeared once. In total, the top ten clones hold around 4.5% of the sample.

The CDR3 contains 14 residues, cysteine and phenylalanine counted. Of the read, only the CDR3 DNA is kept; its 42 bases are in frame from base 1. CDR1 and CDR2, looked up from the germline V gene, are SGHTA and FQGTGA. Deletion took 6 bases off V and 2 bases off J, with a span of 10 bases between the germline ends. The source of this sequence is a man aged 45-65 years with active COVID-19. The rearrangement joined TRBV7-3 to TRBJ2-2; TRBD1 might be the D gene, on 5 matching bases. The sample taken for sequencing was peripheral blood. The sequence in DNA is TGTGCCAGCAGTCAGGGAAGAAACACCGGGGAGCTGTTTTTT. This sequence encodes CASSQGRNTGELFF.